The 15 T cell receptor beta chains below were found in one sample sequenced in a study of T cell responses to AZD1222 COVID-19 vaccine. This table comes from immunoSEQ multiplex PCR, and its TCRdb copy is limited to in-frame clones, with some not included. The sample yields nearly 110,000 clones, roughly nine tenths seen once. This specimen consisted of peripheral blood, obtained on day 0 of AZD1222 vaccination. The receptor source for this set is an adult in good health.

The chain uses TRBV14 and TRBJ1-1; the D gene is possibly TRBD1 (5 bases). Trimming stripped 4 bases from V and 5 bases from J, with 14 bases between. Germline V lookup: CDR1 SGHDN, CDR2 FVKESK. The CDR3 loop spans 14 amino acids. The CDR3 DNA sequence: TGTGCCAGCAGCCCGATCGGGGGTAATACTGAAGCTTTCTTT. This codes for CASSPIGGNTEAFF.

CDR3 nucleotide sequence: TGTGCCAGCAGCCAAAATGCGGCTAGCAGCGATGAGCAGTTCTTC. Amino acid sequence: CASSQNAASSDEQFF. The chain joins TRBV3-1 (or the pseudogene TRBV3-2) to TRBJ2-1; possibly TRBD2 for D (5 bases). Germline lookup yields CDR1 LGHDT and CDR2 YNNKEL (reference sequence). The CDR3 has 15 amino acids. V lost 2 bases to trimming and J lost 8 bases, with 16 bases between them.

The rearrangement links TRBV28 to TRBJ2-7, with 7 bases matching TRBD1. The germline V gene encodes CDR1 MDHEN and CDR2 SYDVKM. V was pared by 6 bases and J by 4 bases, with 12 bases of the junction left unmatched. The CDR3 contains 15 residues. CDR3 amino acids: CASSPWGQRTYEQYF. Here the CDR3 DNA reads TGTGCCAGCAGCCCTTGGGGACAGAGAACTTACGAGCAGTACTTC.

The J gene is TRBJ1-2, the V gene TRBV27, with D perhaps TRBD1 (5 bases). V dropped 4 bases and J dropped 1 base, with 31 bases sitting between them. The CDR3 is made up of 21 amino acids. Per the germline V gene, CDR1 is MNHEY and CDR2 is SMNVEV (reference sequence). This CDR3 reads CASSSKSTPRQIVLNNYGYTF. As DNA, the CDR3 is TGTGCCAGCAGTTCGAAATCAACACCCAGACAGATAGTTCTGAATAACTATGGCTACACCTTC.

The chain joins TRBV27 to TRBJ2-3; maybe TRBD2 (5 bases). This CDR3 comprises 15 residues. With 3 bases removed from V and 1 base from J, the gap between germline ends came to 11 bases. Germline V gene data show CDR1 as MNHEY and CDR2 as SMNVEV (reference sequence). Here the CDR3 reads CASSFEGWGTDTQYF. The CDR3 DNA is TGTGCCAGCAGTTTTGAGGGCTGGGGCACAGATACGCAGTATTTT.

The chain uses TRBV18 and TRBJ2-7; either TRBD1 or TRBD2 may fit D (5 bases each). V lost 5 bases and J 3 bases, leaving 17 bases between the germline ends. The CDR3 spans 15 residues. Germline V gene lookup returns CDR1 KGHSH and CDR2 LQKENI. The CDR3 nucleotides are TGTGCCAGCTCAACCCTGAGGGGTAGCCTCTACGAGCAGTACTTC. Protein sequence: CASSTLRGSLYEQYF.

J is TRBJ2-1 and V is TRBV2; no definite D call. This CDR3 has 16 amino acids. Germline lookup yields CDR1 SNHLY and CDR2 FYNNEI. Trimming pared 6 bases from V and 6 bases from J, leaving 21 bases between. CDR3 loop: CASSLSYPQSPNEQFF. For the CDR3, the DNA is TGTGCCAGCAGCTTATCGTACCCCCAATCCCCCAATGAGCAGTTCTTC.

This chain connects TRBV27 to TRBJ1-1; unclear D gene. This CDR3 comprises 14 residues. Trimming took 0 bases from V and 1 from J, leaving 6 bases between them. Per germline, CDR1 MNHEY and CDR2 SMNVEV (reference sequence). CDR3 sequence reads: CASSLSWQNTEAFF. CDR3 sequence (DNA): TGTGCCAGCAGTTTATCGTGGCAGAACACTGAAGCTTTCTTT.

This clone turned up a few times. The chain combines TRBV7-3 with TRBJ2-1, with 7 bases fitting TRBD2. The CDR3 contains 15 residues. V lost 6 bases, J lost 5 bases, and 10 bases stayed unmatched. CDR1 and CDR2 from the germline V gene are SGHTA and FQGTGA. CDR3 loop: CASRLGDYRDNEQFF. The CDR3 nucleotides are TGTGCCAGCAGATTGGGGGACTACAGAGACAATGAGCAGTTCTTC.

J is TRBJ1-1 and V is TRBV3-1 (or the pseudogene TRBV3-2); the match to TRBD1 covers 9 bases. Germline V gene data show CDR1 as LGHDT and CDR2 as YNNKEL (reference sequence). The junction had 10 bases not matched to a gene; V was cut back by 4 bases and J by 4 bases. The CDR3 totals 16 residues. The CDR3 loop is CASSLDRGTIFTEAFF. The CDR3 bases are TGTGCCAGCAGCCTCGACAGGGGGACTATCTTCACTGAAGCTTTCTTT.

The V and J genes are TRBV7-8 and TRBJ2-5; D may match TRBD1 or TRBD2 (5 bases each). With 5 bases removed from V and 3 bases from J, the gap between germline ends came to 13 bases. Germline CDR1 is SGHVS and CDR2 is FQNEAQ. This CDR3 is 14 amino acids long. The DNA for the CDR3 is TGTGCCAGCAGCCAGAGGGAGACAGAAGAGACCCAGTACTTC. The encoded protein is CASSQRETEETQYF.

The chain recombines TRBV4-3 with TRBJ2-1; TRBD2 aligns across 12 bases. In germline, CDR1 is LGHNA, CDR2 YSLEER. This CDR3 contains 14 residues. V shed 2 bases and J 10 bases; nucleotides not matched to a gene: 3. In DNA form, the CDR3 reads TGCGCCAGCAGCCAACGACTAGCGGGAGACGAGCAGTTCTTC. Amino acid sequence: CASSQRLAGDEQFF.

The chain carries TRBV11-2 and TRBJ1-2, with D unclear. The CDR3 spans 14 residues. Trimming pared 5 bases from V and 0 bases from J, leaving 10 bases between. CDR1 SGHAT and CDR2 FQNNGV come from the germline V gene. The CDR3 here is CASSPNMPNYGYTF. The CDR3 bases are TGTGCCAGCAGCCCTAACATGCCTAACTATGGCTACACCTTC.

V usage is TRBV19 and J usage is TRBJ1-2; maybe TRBD1 (6 bases). The CDR3 length is 15 residues. Germline V gives CDR1 LNHDA, CDR2 SQIVND (reference sequence). Trimming shortened V by 7 bases and J by 4 bases, and 19 bases separated the two germline ends. CDR3 sequence: CASTVVGGLSYGYTF. CDR3 nucleotide sequence: TGTGCCAGTACCGTCGTGGGGGGGCTTAGCTATGGCTACACCTTC. Together with reference TRBV19 and TRBJ1-2, the CDR3 gives the full variable domain: DGGITQSPKYLFRKEGQNVTLSCEQNLNHDAMYWYRQDPGQGLRLIYYSQIVNDFQKGDIAEGYSVSREKKESFPLTVTSAQKNPTAFYLCASTVVGGLSYGYTFGSGTRLTVV.

This chain joins TRBV7-2 and TRBJ2-5; 8 bases map to TRBD2. Trimming cost V 0 bases and J 4 bases; bases outside gene matches: 7. Germline V gene data show CDR1 as SGHTA and CDR2 as FQGNSA. This CDR3 region has 16 residues. This chain's CDR3 is CASSLAPGLGRETQYF. The CDR3 DNA reads TGTGCCAGCAGCTTAGCCCCGGGACTAGGTCGAGAGACCCAGTACTTC.